The 25 T cell receptor beta chains given below trace back to one sample, sequenced in a study of regulatory T cells in long-lasting Graves disease. CDR3 regions were amplified by Arm-PCR using iRepertoire HTBI primers to build TCR beta libraries. TCRdb itself ran the multiplex PCR reads through MiXCR, one entry per CDR3 protein. The table records around 500,000 distinct CDR3 sequences, about 16% of them present only once. Time point denoted: newly diagnosed GD, antithyroid drugs for less than 3 months. There was RNA extracted from PBMCs, and the TCR library was made from it. The data were also submitted as part of a second study, on T cells in Graves' hyperthyroidism and ophthalmopathy.

The sequenced sample was peripheral blood mononuclear cells (PBMCs), obtained at new diagnosis, from a patient treated with antithyroid drugs. These receptors all stem from a woman aged 40-65 years with Graves disease.

The rearrangement uses TRBV5-8 and TRBJ2-1, with D unresolved. V gave up 2 bases and J gave up 8 bases, with 8 bases separating them. Germline V gene data show CDR1 as SGHTS and CDR2 as YDEGEE. The CDR3 consists of 12 residues. The CDR3 protein is CASSFVLYEQFF. The CDR3, as DNA: TGTGCCAGCAGCTTCGTATTGTATGAGCAGTTCTTC.

Here the CDR3 DNA reads TGTGCCAGCACCCGGGCCGGAACATATGGCTACACCTTC. It specifies CASTRAGTYGYTF. The chain is built from TRBV6-1 and TRBJ1-2; no definite D call. The CDR3 is made up of 13 amino acids. CDR1 and CDR2 from the germline V gene are MNHNS and SASEGT. V was shortened by 7 bases and J by 5 bases, with 14 bases between the two germline ends.

This clonotype was seen at least ten times. V is TRBV14 and J is TRBJ1-3; the D is unclear. CDR1 is SGHDN, CDR2 FVKESK, per germline. V was clipped by 2 bases and J by 1 base, with 9 bases between them. This CDR3 contains 15 residues. The CDR3: CASSQSGTSGNTIYF. The CDR3 nucleotides are TGTGCCAGCAGCCAAAGTGGCACTTCTGGAAACACCATATATTTT.

J is TRBJ2-5 and V is TRBV20-1, with D possibly TRBD1 on 6 matching bases. V lost 1 base and J lost 4, with 10 bases in between. Germline V CDR1 and CDR2: DFQATT, SNEGSKA (reference sequence). There are 13 residues in the CDR3. This CDR3 reads CSARATQGETQYF. Written as DNA, the CDR3 is TGCAGTGCTAGAGCGACACAGGGAGAGACCCAGTACTTC.

This clonotype showed up many times. The chain couples TRBV28 to TRBJ1-3; D gene unclear. Trimming took off 2 bases at V and 2 bases at J, with 7 bases between the two ends. The CDR3 length is 14 residues. CDR1 is MDHEN, CDR2 SYDVKM, per germline. The DNA for the CDR3 is TGTGCCAGCAGTTTAGGGGTAACTGGAAACACCATATATTTT. It yields the protein CASSLGVTGNTIYF.

As concerns this clonotype: A much larger clone sits a single nucleotide away, making a read error possible. The chain links TRBV20-1 to TRBJ2-3, with 7 bases lining up with TRBD2. The CDR3 is 15 amino acids. CDR1 and CDR2 (germline): DFQATT, SNEGSKA (reference sequence). V shed 0 bases, J shed 3 bases, and the junction held 6 bases outside the gene matches. The CDR3 loop reads CSARDLKRGTDTQYF. In DNA, the CDR3 is TGCAGTGCTAGAGACCTAAAGCGGGGTACAGATACGCAGTATTTT.

This chain connects TRBV7-8 to TRBJ2-7, with D perhaps matching TRBD1 or TRBD2 (6 bases each). In germline, CDR1 is SGHVS, CDR2 FQNEAQ. The CDR3 is 15 amino acids. V shed 6 bases and J shed 0 bases, with 15 bases lying between them. The CDR3 here is CASRELGGLSYEQYF. CDR3 nucleotides: TGTGCCAGCAGGGAACTAGGGGGACTCTCCTACGAGCAGTACTTC.

This clonotype was observed many times. The chain is built from TRBV18 and TRBJ1-2; TRBD1 aligns across 8 bases. Germline V gene sequence: CDR1 KGHSH, CDR2 LQKENI. CDR3 size: 16 residues. The ends lost 3 bases at V and 6 bases at J; junction bases unmatched: 12. The CDR3 coding sequence is TGTGCCAGCTCACCTTCGAGGACAGGGTCGATTAATGGCTACACCTTC. It is translated as CASSPSRTGSINGYTF.

Many counts were recorded for this clonotype. The genes are TRBV5-1 and TRBJ1-1, with D possibly being TRBD1 (6 bases). The CDR3 is 15 residues long. Between the trimmed V and J ends, which lost 4 bases and 2 bases, there was a span of 15 bases. Per the germline V gene, CDR1 is SGHRS and CDR2 is YFSETQ. The CDR3 reads CASSGLGQLNTEAFF. In nucleotides, the CDR3 is TGCGCCAGCAGCGGCCTCGGACAGTTAAACACTGAAGCTTTCTTT. Drawing the rest from reference TRBV5-1 and TRBJ1-1, the complete variable domain is KAGVTQTPRYLIKTRGQQVTLSCSPISGHRSVSWYQQTPGQGLQFLFEYFSETQRNKGNFPGRFSGRQFSNSRSEMNVSTLELGDSALYLCASSGLGQLNTEAFFGQGTRLTVV.

V is TRBV12-5 and J is TRBJ1-5; D unclear. Germline V gene data show CDR1 as LGHNT and CDR2 as FRNRAP. This CDR3 is built from 19 residues. V was shortened by 3 bases and J by 0 bases, with 21 bases between the two germline ends. CDR3: CASGFMAGAYPYSNQPQHF. The CDR3 DNA reads TGTGCTAGTGGTTTCATGGCAGGAGCCTATCCGTATAGCAATCAGCCCCAGCATTTT. Filled out from reference TRBV12-5 and TRBJ1-5, the complete variable domain reads DARVTQTPRHKVTEMGQEVTMRCQPILGHNTVFWYRQTMMQGLELLAYFRNRAPLDDSGMPKDRFSAEMPDATLATLKIQPSEPRDSAVYFCASGFMAGAYPYSNQPQHFGDGTRLSIL.

This clonotype was found a few times. The chain recombines TRBV9 with TRBJ1-3; 7 bases line up with TRBD1. The CDR3 spans 15 residues. Trimming cost V 3 bases and J 2 bases; bases outside gene matches: 5. The germline CDR1 and CDR2 sequences are SGDLS and YYNGEE. For the CDR3, the DNA is TGTGCCAGCAGCGCGAAGACAGGGACTGGAAACACCATATATTTT. It codes for CASSAKTGTGNTIYF. The whole variable domain, filled in from reference TRBV9 and TRBJ1-3, reads DSGVTQTPKHLITATGQRVTLRCSPRSGDLSVYWYQQSLDQGLQFLIQYYNGEERAKGNILERFSAQQFPDLHSELNLSSLELGDSALYFCASSAKTGTGNTIYFGEGSWLTVV.

This sequence joins TRBV2 and TRBJ2-5, with no clear D. The CDR3 consists of 12 residues. Trimming removed 0 bases at V and 7 bases at J, with 6 bases between. CDR1 is SNHLY and CDR2 is FYNNEI in the germline V gene. The CDR3 sequence is CASSEALGTQYF. The CDR3 DNA reads as TGTGCCAGCAGTGAAGCGCTAGGGACCCAGTACTTC. Drawing the rest from reference TRBV2 and TRBJ2-5, the complete variable domain is EPEVTQTPSHQVTQMGQEVILRCVPISNHLYFYWYRQILGQKVEFLVSFYNNEISEKSEIFDDQFSVERPDGSNFTLKIRSTKLEDSAMYFCASSEALGTQYFGPGTRLLVL.

In regard to this clonotype: A much larger clonotype is one base distant, so this may be a read error. The chain combines TRBV11-2 with TRBJ1-6; weak D call: TRBD1 (6 bases). This CDR3 has 13 amino acids. Trimming shortened V by 2 bases and J by 15 bases, and 14 bases separated the two germline ends. The germline gives CDR1 SGHAT, CDR2 FQNNGV. The CDR3 nucleotides are TGTGCCAGCAGCTTAATGGGGGGCAATTTCCTCCACTTT. This encodes CASSLMGGNFLHF.

This clonotype was counted once. A much larger clone lies one base from this, so it may be a read error. The chain carries TRBV7-2 and TRBJ2-3; TRBD2 is a possible D gene (6 bases). Trimming shortened V by 5 bases and J by 4 bases, and 16 bases separated the two germline ends. Germline lookup yields CDR1 SGHTA and CDR2 FQGNSA. The CDR3 spans 15 residues. CDR3 DNA: TGTGCCAGCAGCCTGACTAGTGCTGTCGCAGATACGCAGTATTTT. Its translation is CASSLTSAVADTQYF.

In this sample, this clonotype turned up many times. The V and J genes are TRBV30 and TRBJ1-2; 8 nucleotides agree with TRBD1. With V trimmed by 3 bases and J by 2 bases, 2 bases remained unmatched. Germline assignment: CDR1 GTSNPN and CDR2 SVGIG (reference sequence). The CDR3 loop spans 13 amino acids. The CDR3: CAWRQGGNYGYTF. CDR3 sequence (DNA): TGTGCCTGGAGACAGGGGGGCAACTATGGCTACACCTTC. The whole variable domain, filled in from reference TRBV30 and TRBJ1-2, reads SQTIHQWPATLVQPVGSPLSLECTVEGTSNPNLYWYRQAAGRGLQLLFYSVGIGQISSEVPQNLSASRPQDRQFILSSKKLLLSDSGFYLCAWRQGGNYGYTFGSGTRLTVV.

This clonotype was observed at least ten times. The chain uses TRBV7-9 and TRBJ2-5, with TRBD1 identical over 7 bases. J lost 2 bases, V lost 5 bases, and 8 bases had no gene match. The length of the CDR3 is 15 residues. Per germline, CDR1 SEHNR and CDR2 FQNEAQ (reference sequence). The chain's CDR3 is CASSTRGQGQETQYF. CDR3 DNA: TGTGCCAGCAGCACTAGGGGGCAGGGGCAAGAGACCCAGTACTTC.

This clonotype showed up many times. The chain carries TRBV6-1 and TRBJ1-1; TRBD1 agrees at 7 bases. The germline CDR1 and CDR2 sequences are MNHNS and SASEGT. With V trimmed by 7 bases and J by 5 bases, 16 bases remained unmatched. The CDR3 sequence is 16 residues long. CDR3 protein: CASTINRGGMGTEAFF. CDR3 in DNA: TGTGCCAGCACAATTAACAGGGGTGGGATGGGGACTGAAGCTTTCTTT.

The chain has TRBV7-2 and TRBJ1-1; 11 bases map to TRBD1. Germline lookup yields CDR1 SGHTA and CDR2 FQGNSA. With 2 bases clipped from V and 4 bases from J, the junction kept 12 bases outside the gene matches. The CDR3 spans 18 residues. This CDR3 reads CASSLLLGTGGESTEAFF. In nucleotides, the CDR3 is TGTGCCAGCAGCTTACTCCTCGGGACAGGGGGGGAAAGCACTGAAGCTTTCTTT. The whole variable domain, remainder taken from reference TRBV7-2 and TRBJ1-1, is GAGVSQSPSNKVTEKGKDVELRCDPISGHTALYWYRQSLGQGLEFLIYFQGNSAPDKSGLPSDRFSAERTGGSVSTLTIQRTQQEDSAVYLCASSLLLGTGGESTEAFFGQGTRLTVV.

In this sample, this clonotype turned up many times. The J gene is TRBJ2-1, the V gene TRBV6-2 or TRBV6-3, with 12 positions matching TRBD2. Per germline, CDR1 MNHEY and CDR2 SVGEGT. With V trimmed by 6 bases and J by 8 bases, 8 bases remained unmatched. The CDR3 loop spans 15 amino acids. The CDR3 protein is CASSLTSGGQYEQFF. CDR3 bases: TGTGCCAGCAGCTTGACTAGCGGGGGTCAGTATGAGCAGTTCTTC.

There are a few counts of this clonotype. This chain uses TRBV28 with TRBJ1-2; D ambiguous. Germline loops: CDR1 MDHEN, CDR2 SYDVKM. The CDR3 spans 13 residues. V lost 2 bases and J 7 bases, leaving 11 bases between the germline ends. This CDR3 reads CASSLKPAGGYTF. DNA for the CDR3: TGTGCCAGCAGTTTAAAGCCCGCGGGTGGCTACACCTTC.

The chain couples TRBV19 to TRBJ1-5; D is unresolved. The CDR3 consists of 15 residues. The V gene lost 3 bases and the J gene lost 6 bases, with 15 bases spanning the gap. Germline CDR1 and CDR2: LNHDA and SQIVND (reference sequence). CDR3 coding DNA: TGTGCCAGTAGTATCTCTCTGGGGAATTCTCAGCCCCAGCATTTT. This encodes CASSISLGNSQPQHF. The whole variable domain, filled in from reference TRBV19 and TRBJ1-5, reads DGGITQSPKYLFRKEGQNVTLSCEQNLNHDAMYWYRQDPGQGLRLIYYSQIVNDFQKGDIAEGYSVSREKKESFPLTVTSAQKNPTAFYLCASSISLGNSQPQHFGDGTRLSIL.

This chain joins TRBV19 and TRBJ1-5; D uncertain. The CDR3 length is 18 residues. The V gene lost 7 bases and the J gene lost 0 bases, with 22 bases spanning the gap. Looked up from germline, CDR1 is LNHDA and CDR2 is SQIVND (reference sequence). The CDR3 DNA reads TGTGCCAGTACTCAAGGGTGGGTTGCCAGACCTAGCAATCAGCCCCAGCATTTT. This gives the protein CASTQGWVARPSNQPQHF.

This clonotype has only a few counts. Relative to the germline gene, one junction end is altered; a read error may explain this. The rearrangement links TRBV4-1 to TRBJ2-5, with D possibly being TRBD2 (7 bases). This CDR3 has 14 residues. Looked up from germline, CDR1 is MGHRA and CDR2 is YSYEKL. The CDR3 DNA sequence: TGCGCCAGCAGTCAAGGGGGAGGGGGGGAGACCCAGTACTTC. This codes for CASSQGGGGETQYF.

This clonotype was detected a few times. The rearrangement uses TRBV25-1 and TRBJ1-1, with D hard to call. Germline V gives CDR1 MGHDK, CDR2 SYGVNS. The CDR3 is 14 amino acids. V lost 2 bases and J 10 bases, leaving 17 bases between the germline ends. In DNA, the CDR3 is TGTGCCAGCAGTGAAATTGGGCCTACGGAGGGAGCTTTCTTT. Translation gives CASSEIGPTEGAFF.

V and J are TRBV4-2 and TRBJ2-7; unclear D gene. The CDR3 sequence is 15 residues long. V lost 0 bases, J lost 3 bases, and 12 bases lay in between. The V gene's germline CDR1 is LGHNA and CDR2 YNFKEQ. The DNA for the CDR3 is TGTGCCAGCAGCCAAGAGCTCGTCGGGTTCTACGAGCAGTACTTC. It codes for CASSQELVGFYEQYF.